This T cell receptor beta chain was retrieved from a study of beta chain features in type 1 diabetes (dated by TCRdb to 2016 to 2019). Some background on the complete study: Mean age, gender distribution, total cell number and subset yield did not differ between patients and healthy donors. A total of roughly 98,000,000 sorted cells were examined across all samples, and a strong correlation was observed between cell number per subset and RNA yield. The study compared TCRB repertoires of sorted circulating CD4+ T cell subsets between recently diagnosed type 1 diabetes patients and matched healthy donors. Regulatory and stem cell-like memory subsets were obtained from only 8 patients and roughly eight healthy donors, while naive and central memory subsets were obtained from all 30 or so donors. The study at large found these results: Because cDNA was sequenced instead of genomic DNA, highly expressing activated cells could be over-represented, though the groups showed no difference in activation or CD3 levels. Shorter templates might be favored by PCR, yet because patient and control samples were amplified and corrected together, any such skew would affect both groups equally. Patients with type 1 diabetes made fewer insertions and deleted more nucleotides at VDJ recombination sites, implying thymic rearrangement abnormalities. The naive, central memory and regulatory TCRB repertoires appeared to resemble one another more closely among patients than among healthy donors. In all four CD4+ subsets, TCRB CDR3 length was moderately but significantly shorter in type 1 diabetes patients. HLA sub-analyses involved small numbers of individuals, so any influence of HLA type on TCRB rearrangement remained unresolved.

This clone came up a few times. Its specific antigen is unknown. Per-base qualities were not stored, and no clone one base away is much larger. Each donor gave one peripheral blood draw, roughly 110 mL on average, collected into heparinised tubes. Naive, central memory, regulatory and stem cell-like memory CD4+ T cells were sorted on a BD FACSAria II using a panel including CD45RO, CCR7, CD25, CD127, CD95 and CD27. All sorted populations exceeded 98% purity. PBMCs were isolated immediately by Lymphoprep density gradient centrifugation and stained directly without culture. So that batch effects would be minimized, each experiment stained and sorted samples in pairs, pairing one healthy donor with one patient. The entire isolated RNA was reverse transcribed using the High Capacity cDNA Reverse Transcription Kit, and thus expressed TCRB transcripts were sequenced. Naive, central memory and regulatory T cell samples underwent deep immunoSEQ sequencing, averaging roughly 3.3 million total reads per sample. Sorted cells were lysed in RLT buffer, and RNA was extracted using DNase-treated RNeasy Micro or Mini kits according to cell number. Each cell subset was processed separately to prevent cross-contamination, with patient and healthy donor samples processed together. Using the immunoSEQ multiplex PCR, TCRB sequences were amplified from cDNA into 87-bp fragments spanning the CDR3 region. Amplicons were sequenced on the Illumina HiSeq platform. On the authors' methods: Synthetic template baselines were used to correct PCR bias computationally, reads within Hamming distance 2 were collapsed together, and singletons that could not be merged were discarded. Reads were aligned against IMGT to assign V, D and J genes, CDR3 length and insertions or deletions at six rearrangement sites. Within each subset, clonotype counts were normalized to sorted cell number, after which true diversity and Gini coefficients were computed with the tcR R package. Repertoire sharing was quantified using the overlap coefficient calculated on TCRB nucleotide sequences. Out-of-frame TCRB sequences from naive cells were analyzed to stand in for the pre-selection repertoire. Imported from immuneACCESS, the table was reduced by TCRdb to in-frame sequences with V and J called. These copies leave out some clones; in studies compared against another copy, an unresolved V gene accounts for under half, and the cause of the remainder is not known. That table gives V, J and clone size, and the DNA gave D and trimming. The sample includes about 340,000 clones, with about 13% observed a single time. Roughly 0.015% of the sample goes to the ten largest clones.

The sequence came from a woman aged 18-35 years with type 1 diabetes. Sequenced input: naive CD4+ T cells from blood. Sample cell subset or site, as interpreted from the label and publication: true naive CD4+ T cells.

This receptor carries the CDR3 CASSVGLAPTDTQYF. The DNA sequence is as follows: TGTGCCAGCAGCGTAGGACTAGCGCCCACAGATACGCAGTATTTT. The rearrangement combines TRBV9 with TRBJ2-3; 8 nucleotides in the junction match TRBD2. The CDR3 measures 15 amino acids from cysteine to phenylalanine. Just the 45-base CDR3 DNA is kept, in frame starting at base 1. As encoded in the germline V gene, CDR1 is SGDLS while CDR2 is YYNGEE. V is pruned by 0 bases and J by 2 bases, leaving 2 bases of the junction without a gene match.